The 24 T cell receptor beta chains listed next were all sequenced from one sample in a study of neoadjuvant anti-PD-1 for oral cavity cancer. Indicated time point: after neoadjuvant nivolumab, at surgical resection. The protocol was immunoSEQ multiplex PCR, while the TCRdb copy is restricted to in-frame clones and leaves out a portion. This table holds roughly 14,000 clones, about 74% found once. The sequencing used PBMCs, collected after nivolumab (anti-PD-1) treatment. The receptors originated from a person aged 40-85 years with oral cavity squamous cell carcinoma.

This clone has a single count. The chain joins TRBV19 to TRBJ1-2; no reliable D call. The CDR3 contains 15 residues. Germline CDR1 is LNHDA and CDR2 is SQIVND (reference sequence). V lost 8 bases, J lost 0 bases, and 16 bases lay in between. The CDR3 DNA reads TGTGCCAGTCTCGGAGCCGTCTACTCTAACTATGGCTACACCTTC. Translation gives CASLGAVYSNYGYTF.

V and J are TRBV9 and TRBJ2-5, with D unclear. CDR1 and CDR2 from the germline V gene are SGDLS and YYNGEE. The CDR3 has 14 residues. Trimming cost V 3 bases and J 2 bases, with 11 bases left between them. DNA of the CDR3: TGTGCCAGCAGCGGCGCCGGGCAACAAGAGACCCAGTACTTC. As protein: CASSGAGQQETQYF.

The chain carries TRBV27 and TRBJ1-1; D is perhaps TRBD1 (6 bases). The germline gives CDR1 MNHEY, CDR2 SMNVEV (reference sequence). The CDR3 is 13 residues long. V dropped 9 bases and J dropped 4 bases, with 15 bases sitting between them. The CDR3 DNA reads TGTGCCAGTCAGTTTGTAGGGGGCACTGAAGCTTTCTTT. It is translated as CASQFVGGTEAFF.

The chain uses TRBV29-1 and TRBJ1-2, with 8 nucleotides matching TRBD1. This CDR3 region has 14 residues. CDR1 is SQVTM, CDR2 ANQGSEA, per germline. Trimming at V came to 4 bases and at J to 0 bases, leaving 4 bases not matched to a gene. CDR3 nucleotides: TGCAGCGTTGGGACAGGGTTGGCTAACTATGGCTACACCTTC. It codes for CSVGTGLANYGYTF.

V and J are TRBV6-5 and TRBJ1-1; possibly TRBD1 for D (6 bases). CDR1 is MNHEY, CDR2 SVGAGI, per germline. V gave up 3 bases and J gave up 3 bases, with 8 bases separating them. This CDR3 is 13 amino acids long. The CDR3 DNA reads TGTGCCAGCAGTTATTGGACAGACACTGAAGCTTTCTTT. Protein: CASSYWTDTEAFF.

V gene TRBV5-1 combines with J gene TRBJ1-3, with D possibly being TRBD1 (6 bases). The germline V gene encodes CDR1 SGHRS and CDR2 YFSETQ. There are 15 residues in the CDR3. V lost 4 bases and J lost 2, with 13 bases in between. CDR3 region: CASSTAGGAGNTIYF. DNA for the CDR3: TGCGCCAGCAGCACGGCGGGGGGCGCTGGAAACACCATATATTTT.

This chain connects TRBV5-4 to TRBJ2-7; D tentatively fits TRBD1 or TRBD2 (5 bases each). CDR1 SGHNT and CDR2 YYREEE come from the germline V gene (reference sequence). Trimming removed 0 bases from V and 10 bases from J, with 14 bases in between. The CDR3 runs 13 residues. The CDR3 protein is CASSLEEWGRQYF. DNA of the CDR3: TGTGCCAGCAGCTTGGAAGAGTGGGGGAGACAGTACTTC.

The rearrangement joins TRBV30 to TRBJ1-3; no reliable D call. Trimming took off 0 bases at V and 8 bases at J, with 8 bases between the two ends. Germline V CDR1 and CDR2: GTSNPN, SVGIG (reference sequence). The CDR3 is made up of 12 amino acids. The chain's CDR3 is CAWSVRGDTIYF. CDR3 DNA sequence: TGTGCCTGGAGTGTACGGGGAGACACCATATATTTT.

The J gene is TRBJ1-1, the V gene TRBV6-5, with D perhaps TRBD1 (5 bases). Trimming cost V 2 bases and J 5 bases, with 12 bases left between them. This CDR3 has 14 amino acids. CDR1 and CDR2 (germline): MNHEY, SVGAGI. CDR3 amino acids: CASSYVGRETEAFF. The CDR3 DNA reads as TGTGCCAGCAGTTACGTGGGCAGGGAAACTGAAGCTTTCTTT.

This CDR3 is CASNTWQPGDNEQFF. The CDR3 nucleotides are TGTGCCAGCAATACCTGGCAGCCGGGGGATAATGAGCAGTTCTTC. The chain recombines TRBV28 with TRBJ2-1; the D gene is possibly TRBD2 (6 bases). Germline-derived CDR1 and CDR2 are MDHEN and SYDVKM. With 7 bases removed from V and 7 bases from J, the gap between germline ends came to 20 bases. CDR3 length: 15 residues.

The chain recombines TRBV6-1 with TRBJ1-6; the D is unclear. Trimming shortened V by 5 bases and J by 14 bases, and 22 bases separated the two germline ends. CDR3 size: 15 residues. Germline assignment: CDR1 MNHNS and CDR2 SASEGT. The CDR3 DNA reads as TGTGCCAGCAGTCCAGAGTCCCAGGTTACAACGTCCCTCCACTTT. Its protein product is CASSPESQVTTSLHF.

This rearrangement joins TRBV5-1 to TRBJ2-5; D might be TRBD1 (6 bases). The CDR3 is 12 residues long. Germline V gene lookup returns CDR1 SGHRS and CDR2 YFSETQ. Trimming removed 7 bases at V and 0 bases at J, with 7 bases between. The CDR3 loop reads CASGDNQETQYF. In DNA, the CDR3 is TGCGCCAGCGGGGACAACCAAGAGACCCAGTACTTC.

This clone was recorded a few times. This sequence joins TRBV7-2 and TRBJ2-3; no clear D gene. The CDR3 covers 11 residues. Trimming took 1 base from V and 7 from J, leaving 3 bases between them. Germline V gives CDR1 SGHTA, CDR2 FQGNSA. The DNA for the CDR3 is TGTGCCAGCAGCTTAGTATATACGCAGTATTTT. This gives the protein CASSLVYTQYF.

The chain couples TRBV6-6 to TRBJ2-5, with D unresolved. Germline assignment: CDR1 MNHNY and CDR2 SVGAGI (reference sequence). The CDR3 extends over 12 amino acids. V dropped 5 bases and J dropped 5 bases, with 9 bases sitting between them. CDR3: CASSPGWETQYF. The CDR3 bases are TGTGCCAGCAGTCCTGGGTGGGAGACCCAGTACTTC.

Regarding this clone: Without the conserved terminal phenylalanine or tryptophan, this CDR3 likely stems from a read error. The limits of the CDR3 on the DNA are not certain, so only TCRdb's listed CDR3 is given. The CDR3 loop reads CASSPSTGGVYAV. The gene calls are TRBV27 and TRBJ1-1. Germline CDR1 reads MNHEY; CDR2 reads SMNVEV (reference sequence). The CDR3 is 13 amino acids long, termini counted.

This clone appeared once. V and J are TRBV6-5 and TRBJ2-2, with D unclear. The CDR3 has 11 amino acids. Trimming left V 8 bases short and J 6 bases short, with 7 bases between. Germline lookup yields CDR1 MNHEY and CDR2 SVGAGI. The CDR3 nucleotides are TGTGCCAGCCGGATGGCCGGGGAGCTGTTTTTT. It is translated as CASRMAGELFF.

This rearrangement joins TRBV27 to TRBJ2-5, with D possibly matching TRBD1 (5 bases). The CDR3 covers 13 residues. Trimming removed 5 bases at V and 3 bases at J, with 10 bases between. Germline assignment: CDR1 MNHEY and CDR2 SMNVEV (reference sequence). The CDR3 region has the DNA TGTGCCAGCAGTCTTAACAGGAAAGAGACCCAGTACTTC. As protein: CASSLNRKETQYF.

J is TRBJ1-5 and V is TRBV19; 10 bases map to TRBD1. The CDR3 is made up of 17 amino acids. V shed 5 bases and J 5 bases; nucleotides not matched to a gene: 12. Germline assignment: CDR1 LNHDA and CDR2 SQIVND (reference sequence). CDR3 nucleotides: TGTGCCAGTAGTCCTCGAGGGGGACAGGGGACGCATCAGCCCCAGCATTTT. Its translation is CASSPRGGQGTHQPQHF. Using reference TRBV19 and TRBJ1-5 for the parts outside the CDR3, the full variable domain is DGGITQSPKYLFRKEGQNVTLSCEQNLNHDAMYWYRQDPGQGLRLIYYSQIVNDFQKGDIAEGYSVSREKKESFPLTVTSAQKNPTAFYLCASSPRGGQGTHQPQHFGDGTRLSIL.

The chain couples TRBV18 to TRBJ1-2; no definite D call. The V and J ends lost 2 bases and 0 bases respectively, with 10 bases between them. CDR1 and CDR2 from the germline V gene are KGHSH and LQKENI. This CDR3 has 15 residues. This chain's CDR3 is CASSPERTPNYGYTF. Written as DNA, the CDR3 is TGTGCCAGCTCACCAGAACGAACTCCTAACTATGGCTACACCTTC.

This clone was seen only a few times. The V and J genes are TRBV7-8 and TRBJ1-2; D possibly corresponds to TRBD1 (6 bases). With 0 bases removed from V and 4 bases from J, the gap between germline ends came to 15 bases. This CDR3 has 16 amino acids. Germline lookup yields CDR1 SGHVS and CDR2 FQNEAQ. CDR3 DNA: TGTGCCAGCAGCTTAGCAGGGGGGACAACCCTCTATGGCTACACCTTC. It is translated as CASSLAGGTTLYGYTF.

This clone turned up a few times. The J gene is TRBJ1-1, the V gene TRBV28; D not resolved. V gave up 4 bases and J gave up 2 bases, with 5 bases separating them. CDR3 length equals 12 residues. Germline lookup yields CDR1 MDHEN and CDR2 SYDVKM. Here the CDR3 DNA reads TGTGCCAGCAGTTACAGTAACACTGAAGCTTTCTTT. This sequence encodes CASSYSNTEAFF.

The CDR3 sequence: CASRVELAGVEEQYF. For the CDR3, the DNA is TGTGCCAGCAGGGTCGAACTAGCGGGAGTGGAAGAGCAGTACTTC. The V call is TRBV2, the J call TRBJ2-7; TRBD2 aligns across 11 bases. Trimming at V came to 6 bases and at J to 7 bases, leaving 11 bases not matched to a gene. This CDR3 is built from 15 residues. CDR1 is SNHLY and CDR2 is FYNNEI in the germline V gene.

This sequence joins TRBV4-1 and TRBJ2-3; D remains unclear. Germline V gives CDR1 MGHRA, CDR2 YSYEKL. The CDR3 sequence is 13 residues long. The ends were cut back, 1 base at V and 4 bases at J, with 6 bases in the middle. This chain's CDR3 is CASSQGESDTQYF. The CDR3 nucleotides read TGCGCCAGCAGCCAAGGGGAATCAGATACGCAGTATTTT.

This clone showed up just a few times. The chain uses TRBV6-5 and TRBJ1-5; weak D call: TRBD1 (6 bases). There are 16 residues in the CDR3. Germline loops: CDR1 MNHEY, CDR2 SVGAGI. V was clipped by 1 base and J by 11 bases, with 21 bases between them. CDR3 nucleotide sequence: TGTGCCAGCAGTTACTACACAGGGTCCGTGCCGGGAGCCCAGCATTTT. Protein: CASSYYTGSVPGAQHF.